The 23 T cell receptor beta chains given below trace back to one sample, sequenced in a study of cytomegalovirus exposure and HLA in healthy donors. Both 60 Vbeta primers and 13 Jbeta primers went into the PCR. Profiling relied on immunoSEQ multiplex PCR, and the TCRdb table lists in-frame clones only, not all of them. The profile shows nearly 110,000 clones, over 55% of them singletons. The sample taken for sequencing was PBMCs. The receptors derive from a female donor in good health and CMV-seronegative.

The J gene is TRBJ1-4, the V gene TRBV5-1; 10 bases are a match to TRBD1. Germline values: CDR1 SGHRS, CDR2 YFSETQ. CDR3 length equals 14 residues. Trimming cost V 3 bases and J 5 bases; bases outside gene matches: 1. For the CDR3, the DNA is TGCGCCAGCAGCTGGACAGGGGGAAATGAAAAACTGTTTTTT. As protein: CASSWTGGNEKLFF.

The table lists this clone with a few counts. This sequence joins TRBV28 and TRBJ2-7, with 7 bases that match TRBD2. J lost 9 bases, V lost 6 bases, and 17 bases had no gene match. The CDR3 is made up of 15 amino acids. Germline loops: CDR1 MDHEN, CDR2 SYDVKM. The CDR3 here is CASSFSGRQPSRQYF. CDR3 nucleotides: TGTGCCAGCAGCTTTAGCGGGCGGCAACCTTCGCGGCAGTACTTC.

This clone was seen a few times. The gene calls are TRBV15 and TRBJ2-2; 9 bases are a match to TRBD2. The germline V gene encodes CDR1 LNHNV and CDR2 YYDKDF (reference sequence). The V gene end was trimmed by 8 bases and the J gene end by 5 bases; junction bases not matched to a gene: 12. The CDR3 covers 16 residues. CDR3 sequence: CATEPSLAGGTGELFF. CDR3 coding DNA: TGTGCCACCGAGCCGTCACTAGCGGGCGGGACCGGGGAGCTGTTTTTT. Complete variable domain (other parts from reference TRBV15 and TRBJ2-2): DAMVIQNPRYQVTQFGKPVTLSCSQTLNHNVMYWYQQKSSQAPKLLFHYYDKDFNNEADTPDNFQSRRPNTSFCFLDIRSPGLGDTAMYLCATEPSLAGGTGELFFGEGSRLTVL.

The V call is TRBV5-4, the J call TRBJ2-5; 8 nucleotides line up with TRBD2. After removal of 0 bases from V and 3 bases from J, the junction contained 4 bases not matched to a gene. The CDR3 consists of 15 residues. The germline V gene has CDR1 SGHNT and CDR2 YYREEE (reference sequence). CDR3 region: CASSLVLAGKETQYF. The CDR3 bases are TGTGCCAGCAGCTTGGTCCTAGCGGGTAAAGAGACCCAGTACTTC.

The gene calls are TRBV9 and TRBJ2-3; D may be TRBD2 (6 bases). CDR1 is SGDLS, CDR2 YYNGEE, per germline. This CDR3 region has 16 residues. Trimming shortened V by 0 bases and J by 4 bases, and 15 bases separated the two germline ends. For the CDR3, the DNA is TGTGCCAGCAGCGTAGCCGGGAGAGGTGGGGCAGATACGCAGTATTTT. Translating it yields CASSVAGRGGADTQYF. Combining the CDR3 with reference TRBV9 and TRBJ2-3 gives the whole variable domain DSGVTQTPKHLITATGQRVTLRCSPRSGDLSVYWYQQSLDQGLQFLIQYYNGEERAKGNILERFSAQQFPDLHSELNLSSLELGDSALYFCASSVAGRGGADTQYFGPGTRLTVL.

This sequence joins TRBV2 and TRBJ2-5; 8 bases are shared with TRBD1. CDR3 length: 14 residues. Germline lookup yields CDR1 SNHLY and CDR2 FYNNEI. V was pared by 6 bases and J by 2 bases, with 5 bases of the junction left unmatched. The CDR3 DNA follows: TGTGCCAGCAGCGTTGACAGGGGTCAAGAGACCCAGTACTTC. It codes for CASSVDRGQETQYF.

The chain recombines TRBV13 with TRBJ1-2; possibly TRBD1 for D (5 bases). Germline V gene sequence: CDR1 PRHDT, CDR2 FYEKMQ (reference sequence). V lost 5 bases to trimming and J lost 0 bases, with 13 bases between them. CDR3 length: 15 amino acids. The CDR3 coding sequence is TGTGCCAGCAGCACTTCAGGGTTAACTAACTATGGCTACACCTTC. This gives the protein CASSTSGLTNYGYTF.

The V call is TRBV10-3, the J call TRBJ2-1; no definite D call. The CDR3 consists of 13 residues. V gave up 8 bases and J gave up 8 bases, with 16 bases separating them. Germline V gene sequence: CDR1 ENHRY, CDR2 SYGVKD. The CDR3, as DNA: TGTGCCATCTCCGGCGGTTGGTCGGATGAGCAGTTCTTC. It yields the protein CAISGGWSDEQFF.

The chain's CDR3 is CANRWPDTQYF. The DNA of the CDR3 is TGTGCTAACCGCTGGCCAGATACGCAGTATTTT. This sequence joins TRBV27 and TRBJ2-3; the D is unclear. Germline CDR1 is MNHEY and CDR2 is SMNVEV (reference sequence). The CDR3 totals 11 residues.

A few counts support this clone. The chain has TRBV5-5 and TRBJ2-1; D is perhaps TRBD1 (6 bases). The CDR3 length is 13 residues. V gave up 1 base and J gave up 8 bases, with 10 bases separating them. Germline V lookup: CDR1 SGHKS, CDR2 YYEKEE (reference sequence). The CDR3 spells CASSLKGVDEQFF. CDR3 DNA sequence: TGTGCCAGCAGCTTGAAGGGGGTGGATGAGCAGTTCTTC.

This clone was detected only a few times. The chain is built from TRBV15 and TRBJ2-1; a possible D gene is TRBD2 (7 bases). The V gene lost 0 bases and the J gene lost 6 bases, with 18 bases spanning the gap. The CDR3 covers 17 residues. Germline V gene lookup returns CDR1 LNHNV and CDR2 YYDKDF (reference sequence). This chain's CDR3 is CATSRDRLAVGGNEQFF. CDR3 nucleotides: TGTGCCACCAGCAGAGATCGGCTAGCGGTAGGGGGCAATGAGCAGTTCTTC.

CDR3 region: CASSPITGYHTEAFF. The CDR3 DNA reads as TGTGCCAGCAGCCCCATTACAGGGTACCACACTGAAGCTTTCTTT. The rearrangement joins TRBV28 to TRBJ1-1; D perhaps matches TRBD1 (6 bases). Trimming removed 6 bases from V and 3 bases from J, with 17 bases in between. The CDR3 extends over 15 amino acids. Germline loops: CDR1 MDHEN, CDR2 SYDVKM.

This chain links TRBV4-1 with TRBJ2-4; 10 bases line up with TRBD1. The germline CDR1 and CDR2 sequences are MGHRA and YSYEKL. This CDR3 contains 16 residues. V was pared by 1 base and J by 6 bases, with 6 bases of the junction left unmatched. CDR3 sequence: CASSQGGQGIGNIQYF. CDR3 DNA: TGCGCCAGCAGCCAAGGGGGACAGGGGATAGGAAACATTCAGTACTTC.

V is TRBV7-9 and J is TRBJ1-5; a possible D gene is TRBD1 (5 bases). CDR3 length: 14 amino acids. Per the germline V gene, CDR1 is SEHNR and CDR2 is FQNEAQ (reference sequence). The V end was cut by 2 bases, the J end by 1 base, with 6 bases between. CDR3 loop: CASSLQGSNQPQHF. Here the CDR3 DNA reads TGTGCCAGCAGCTTACAGGGAAGCAATCAGCCCCAGCATTTT.

CDR3 DNA sequence: TGTGCCAGTAGTTACCAGGGAGCGGGCACTAATGAAAAACTGTTTTTT. The encoded protein is CASSYQGAGTNEKLFF. This chain uses TRBV19 with TRBJ1-4, with D perhaps matching TRBD1 (5 bases). This CDR3 contains 16 residues. CDR1 is LNHDA and CDR2 is SQIVND in the germline V gene (reference sequence). The V gene lost 5 bases and the J gene lost 2 bases, with 15 bases spanning the gap.

The genes are TRBV7-9 and TRBJ2-1, with 12 bases fitting TRBD2. The V segment lost 4 bases and the J segment 0 bases; nucleotides outside the gene matches: 7. The germline CDR1 and CDR2 sequences are SEHNR and FQNEAQ (reference sequence). The CDR3 is 18 residues long. CDR3 in DNA: TGTGCCAGCAGCTCGGGACTAGCGGGCGCCCTCTCCTACAATGAGCAGTTCTTC. Amino acids: CASSSGLAGALSYNEQFF. Based on the CDR3 plus reference TRBV7-9 and TRBJ2-1, the full variable domain is DTGVSQNPRHKITKRGQNVTFRCDPISEHNRLYWYRQTLGQGPEFLTYFQNEAQLEKSRLLSDRFSAERPKGSFSTLEIQRTEQGDSAMYLCASSSGLAGALSYNEQFFGPGTRLTVL.

In its sample, this clone was seen a few times. V is TRBV4-3 and J is TRBJ1-1, with 9 bases fitting TRBD1. Germline V gene data show CDR1 as LGHNA and CDR2 as YSLEER. The length of the CDR3 is 16 residues. V gave up 0 bases and J gave up 6 bases; unmatched junction bases: 8. The CDR3 loop is CASSQDLGTGSSEAFF. CDR3 sequence (DNA): TGCGCCAGCAGCCAAGATCTGGGGACAGGGAGTTCTGAAGCTTTCTTT.

The rearrangement links TRBV11-2 to TRBJ1-2, with 8 nucleotides matching TRBD1. Germline V gene lookup returns CDR1 SGHAT and CDR2 FQNNGV. The CDR3 loop spans 17 amino acids. The V and J ends lost 0 bases and 2 bases, in that order; junction bases with no gene match: 8. The CDR3 DNA follows: TGTGCCAGCAGCTTAGATCTGCGGACAGGGCTAAACTATGGCTACACCTTC. Translating it yields CASSLDLRTGLNYGYTF.

The genes are TRBV4-3 and TRBJ1-2; D unresolved. The V gene's germline CDR1 is LGHNA and CDR2 YSLEER. Trimming removed 1 base at V and 5 bases at J, with 14 bases between. The CDR3 extends over 15 amino acids. The CDR3 sequence: CASSQGPQVLYGYTF. The CDR3 DNA reads TGCGCCAGCAGCCAAGGACCCCAGGTTCTATATGGCTACACCTTC.

V is TRBV19 and J is TRBJ2-1; weak D call: TRBD2 (5 bases). Germline V gene data show CDR1 as LNHDA and CDR2 as SQIVND (reference sequence). V was cut by 8 bases and J by 9 bases, with 23 bases left in between. CDR3 size: 15 residues. The CDR3 protein is CASVDWSGLSFEQFF. CDR3 sequence (DNA): TGTGCCAGTGTGGACTGGTCAGGTCTTTCGTTTGAGCAGTTCTTC.

The chain employs TRBV4-1 and TRBJ1-2; tentatively, D is TRBD1 (6 bases). Trimming stripped 4 bases from V and 1 base from J, with 13 bases between. The CDR3 is 15 amino acids. The germline CDR1 and CDR2 sequences are MGHRA and YSYEKL. CDR3 amino acids: CASSPQGDINYGYTF. In DNA form, the CDR3 reads TGCGCCAGCAGCCCCCAAGGGGACATTAACTATGGCTACACCTTC.

This rearrangement joins TRBV5-1 to TRBJ2-5, with 9 bases that match TRBD1. J was trimmed by 2 bases and V by 2 bases; bases with no gene match: 7. CDR1 and CDR2 from the germline V gene are SGHRS and YFSETQ. This CDR3 contains 16 residues. CDR3 in amino acids: CASSFRTGETQETQYF. The CDR3 region has the DNA TGCGCCAGCAGCTTTCGGACAGGGGAAACACAAGAGACCCAGTACTTC.

This rearrangement joins TRBV5-1 to TRBJ2-3; 9 bases match TRBD1. This CDR3 has 15 residues. Germline V CDR1 and CDR2: SGHRS, YFSETQ. V was pared by 3 bases and J by 2 bases, with 4 bases of the junction left unmatched. CDR3 in amino acids: CASSSGTGYTDTQYF. In DNA, the CDR3 is TGCGCCAGCAGCTCTGGGACAGGGTACACAGATACGCAGTATTTT.